This is a list of T cell receptor beta chains from one sample in a study of blood T cell repertoires in COVID-19. Sequencing was performed with immunoSEQ multiplex PCR; in TCRdb, only in-frame clones are kept and a portion is missing. Seen here are roughly 110,000 clones, about two thirds observed once, and the top ten hold approximately 0.9%. The sequencing input was peripheral blood. The receptors were sampled from a human donor with acute or convalescent COVID-19. The donor label of this sample is uncertain. CDR3s include the opening cysteine and the closing phenylalanine or tryptophan. D genes are given only for firm matches. Clone sizes are given selectively: once, few, many, or a class where the clone is expanded.

CDR3	DNA	D	length	size	V	J
CASTDGENTEAFF	TGTGCCAGCACCGACGGGGAGAACACTGAAGCTTTCTTT	NA	13	medium-sized	TRBV6-5	TRBJ1-1
CASNLSPGTGDFYGYTF	TGTGCCAGCAATCTGAGTCCAGGGACAGGAGACTTCTATGGCTACACCTTC	TRBD1	17	NA	TRBV28	TRBJ1-2
CASSHTGAYGYTF	TGCGCCAGCAGCCATACAGGGGCCTATGGCTACACCTTC	TRBD1	13	NA	TRBV4-1	TRBJ1-2
CASSLQGASNEKLFF	TGTGCCAGCAGTTTACAGGGGGCTTCTAATGAAAAACTGTTTTTT	TRBD1	15	NA	TRBV5-8	TRBJ1-4
CASSHPARSEAFF	TGTGCCAGCAGTCACCCGGCGAGGTCTGAAGCTTTCTTT	NA	13	few	TRBV27	TRBJ1-1
CASSDLADYGYTF	TGTGCCAGCAGTGACCTGGCGGACTATGGCTACACCTTC	NA	13	NA	TRBV2	TRBJ1-2
CSGGGGNTGELFF	TGCAGCGGAGGCGGCGGGAACACCGGGGAGCTGTTTTTT	NA	13	many	TRBV29-1	TRBJ2-2
CASSIFGGQGGYTF	TGTGCCAGTAGTATCTTCGGGGGGCAGGGTGGCTACACCTTC	NA	14	NA	TRBV19	TRBJ1-2
CASKSRINQPQHF	TGTGCCAGCAAGTCGAGAATCAATCAGCCCCAGCATTTT	NA	13	NA	TRBV2	TRBJ1-5
CASSYSRRGGNQPQHF	TGTGCCAGCAGTTACTCGAGGCGGGGGGGCAATCAGCCCCAGCATTTT	NA	16	NA	TRBV6-2/TRBV6-3	TRBJ1-5
CASSPGSQYF	TGTGCCAGCAGCCCCGGGTCGCAGTATTTT	NA	10	NA	TRBV7-9	TRBJ2-3
CASSLAGATNTGELFF	TGTGCCAGCAGCTTAGCGGGAGCCACGAACACCGGGGAGCTGTTTTTT	NA	16	NA	TRBV7-6	TRBJ2-2
CASSMRRQTEAFF	TGTGCCAGTAGTATGAGGCGGCAGACTGAAGCTTTCTTT	NA	13	NA	TRBV19	TRBJ1-1
CAWTDSRRGLYGYTF	TGTGCCTGGACCGACTCGCGGAGGGGCCTCTATGGCTACACCTTC	NA	15	many	TRBV30	TRBJ1-2
CASSSRTGGELFF	TGTGCCAGCAGCTCGAGGACAGGCGGGGAGCTGTTTTTT	TRBD1	13	few	TRBV7-2	TRBJ2-2
CASSDGTGLFKNIQYF	TGTGCCAGCAGTGACGGGACAGGGCTCTTCAAAAACATTCAGTACTTC	TRBD1	16	few	TRBV6-1	TRBJ2-4
CASSLPPSGGAYEQYF	TGCGCCAGCAGCTTGCCCCCCAGCGGGGGGGCCTACGAGCAGTACTTC	TRBD2	16	NA	TRBV5-1	TRBJ2-7
CASSSWTGNTEAFF	TGTGCCAGCAGTTCGTGGACTGGGAACACTGAAGCTTTCTTT	NA	14	NA	TRBV6-5	TRBJ1-1
CASSSDRGREKLFF	TGTGCCAGCAGTTCGGACAGGGGGAGGGAAAAACTGTTTTTT	TRBD1	14	once	TRBV7-2	TRBJ1-4
CASKRDSALEANTGELFF	TGTGCCTCCAAACGGGACAGCGCTTTGGAGGCGAACACCGGGGAGCTGTTTTTT	TRBD1	18	NA	TRBV10-3	TRBJ2-2
CSVEVSLSNYGYTF	TGCAGCGTTGAAGTGTCACTTTCTAACTATGGCTACACCTTC	NA	14	NA	TRBV29-1	TRBJ1-2
CASSPLLSSGGNKNIQYF	TGTGCCAGCAGTCCACTCCTTTCTAGCGGGGGAAACAAAAACATTCAGTACTTC	TRBD2	18	once	TRBV6-6	TRBJ2-4
CAWRGGTGFNEQFF	TGTGCCTGGAGGGGGGGGACAGGGTTCAATGAGCAGTTCTTC	TRBD1	14	NA	TRBV30	TRBJ2-1
CASAGLFLNTEAFF	TGTGCCAGCGCTGGCCTTTTCTTGAACACTGAAGCTTTCTTT	NA	14	NA	TRBV2	TRBJ1-1
CASRSPDRGIGYTF	TGTGCCAGCAGGAGTCCAGACAGGGGGATCGGCTACACCTTC	TRBD1	14	NA	TRBV6-5	TRBJ1-2
CASSSQGAGSGNTIYF	TGCGCCAGCAGCTCCCAGGGGGCCGGTTCTGGAAACACCATATATTTT	TRBD1	16	NA	TRBV5-1	TRBJ1-3
CASSQRVLAGGQVDTQYF	TGTGCCAGCAGCCAACGAGTCCTAGCGGGGGGGCAGGTAGATACGCAGTATTTT	TRBD2	18	NA	TRBV4-2	TRBJ2-3
CASSPGGLNGYTF	TGTGCCAGCTCACCCGGGGGGCTCAACGGCTACACCTTC	NA	13	NA	TRBV18	TRBJ1-2
CASSQEFRRTSSFHEQFF	TGTGCCAGCAGCCAAGAATTTAGGAGGACTAGCTCGTTCCATGAGCAGTTCTTC	TRBD2	18	NA	TRBV3-1/TRBV3-2	TRBJ2-1
CASSWTGNYGYTF	TGTGCCAGCAGTTGGACAGGGAACTATGGCTACACCTTC	TRBD1	13	NA	TRBV11-2	TRBJ1-2
CASRGGRNEKLFF	TGTGCCAGCCGTGGGGGGAGAAATGAAAAACTGTTTTTT	NA	13	few	TRBV18	TRBJ1-4
CATSRGWRDYEQYF	TGTGCCACCAGCCGAGGGTGGAGGGACTACGAGCAGTACTTC	NA	14	NA	TRBV15	TRBJ2-7
CATSEGGAPRSGYTF	TGTGCCACCAGTGAGGGGGGGGCCCCTCGATCTGGCTACACCTTC	NA	15	NA	TRBV24-1	TRBJ1-2
CATSITGGGGYTF	TGTGCCACCAGTATAACCGGGGGAGGTGGCTACACCTTC	NA	13	NA	TRBV24-1	TRBJ1-2
CASSILQGRAFF	TGTGCCAGCAGTATACTTCAGGGAAGAGCTTTCTTT	NA	12	NA	TRBV6-5	TRBJ1-1
CASGLVTMFRGSSPLHF	TGTGCTAGTGGTTTGGTAACTATGTTCCGGGGTTCTTCACCCCTCCACTTT	NA	17	NA	TRBV12-5	TRBJ1-6
CASSVGSSGGTYNEQFF	TGTGCCAGCAGCGTAGGGTCTAGCGGGGGGACCTACAATGAGCAGTTCTTC	TRBD2	17	NA	TRBV9	TRBJ2-1
CASSYPGQGRETQYF	TGTGCCAGCAGCTACCCGGGACAGGGGCGGGAGACCCAGTACTTC	TRBD1	15	NA	TRBV3-1/TRBV3-2	TRBJ2-5
CASRLNGGNQPQHF	TGTGCCAGCAGGCTAAACGGAGGGAATCAGCCCCAGCATTTT	NA	14	NA	TRBV6-5	TRBJ1-5
CASRYRTGGPLHF	TGTGCCAGCAGGTACAGGACAGGGGGCCCCCTCCACTTT	TRBD1	13	NA	TRBV27	TRBJ1-6
CASSWTGVGTNEKLFF	TGCGCCAGCAGCTGGACAGGGGTTGGAACTAATGAAAAACTGTTTTTT	TRBD1	16	NA	TRBV5-1	TRBJ1-4
CASSYSGGSEKLFF	TGTGCCAGCAGTTACTCGGGGGGGAGCGAAAAACTGTTTTTT	NA	14	NA	TRBV6-5	TRBJ1-4
CASRRRQGSIEAFF	TGTGCCAGCAGGCGACGACAGGGGAGCATTGAAGCTTTCTTT	TRBD1	14	once	TRBV6-5	TRBJ1-1
CASREGRHTEAFF	TGTGCCAGCAGGGAGGGAAGGCACACTGAAGCTTTCTTT	NA	13	few	TRBV11-2	TRBJ1-1
CASSFYFKNTEAFF	TGTGCCAGCAGCTTTTACTTCAAGAACACTGAAGCTTTCTTT	NA	14	NA	TRBV5-5	TRBJ1-1
CASARTGDEKLFF	TGTGCCAGCGCACGAACAGGGGACGAAAAACTGTTTTTT	TRBD1	13	few	TRBV3-1/TRBV3-2	TRBJ1-4
CASSLGQGAFTDTQYF	TGTGCCAGCAGCTTAGGACAGGGGGCCTTCACAGATACGCAGTATTTT	TRBD1	16	NA	TRBV7-9	TRBJ2-3
CASSELGGASGNTIYF	TGTGCCAGCAGTGAATTAGGGGGAGCGTCAGGAAACACCATATATTTT	NA	16	NA	TRBV25-1	TRBJ1-3
CASSLALRRGGTDTQYF	TGTGCCAGCAGCTTAGCCCTGCGGCGGGGGGGCACAGATACGCAGTATTTT	TRBD2	17	NA	TRBV7-2	TRBJ2-3
CASSLAVRNTEAFF	TGTGCCAGCAGCTTGGCGGTGAGGAACACTGAAGCTTTCTTT	NA	14	NA	TRBV5-6	TRBJ1-1
CATSRSTDTQYF	TGTGCCACCAGCCGTAGCACAGATACGCAGTATTTT	NA	12	NA	TRBV15	TRBJ2-3
CASSLAQASNQPQHF	TGTGCCAGCAGCTTGGCACAGGCGAGCAATCAGCCCCAGCATTTT	NA	15	NA	TRBV5-6	TRBJ1-5
CASSPYGQGKYF	TGTGCCAGCAGCCCTTATGGACAGGGAAAGTACTTC	TRBD1	12	NA	TRBV11-2	TRBJ2-7
CASSRMTGAHQETQYF	TGCGCCAGCAGCAGGATGACAGGGGCCCACCAAGAGACCCAGTACTTC	TRBD1	16	NA	TRBV5-1	TRBJ2-5
CASSPPSFYGYTF	TGTGCCAGCAGTCCCCCGAGCTTCTATGGCTACACCTTC	NA	13	once	TRBV28	TRBJ1-2
CASSYSFRQGSTEAFF	TGTGCCAGCAGTTACTCCTTCCGCCAGGGGTCCACTGAAGCTTTCTTT	NA	16	few	TRBV6-5	TRBJ1-1
CASSLAGGDYGYTF	TGCGCCAGCAGCTTGGCGGGGGGCGACTATGGCTACACCTTC	NA	14	NA	TRBV5-1	TRBJ1-2
CASSPSGQSNSPLHF	TGTGCCAGCTCACCATCGGGACAGAGTAATTCACCCCTCCACTTT	TRBD1	15	NA	TRBV18	TRBJ1-6
CASSLAPIITGTHQPQHF	TGTGCCAGCAGCTTAGCCCCCATCATAACAGGGACCCATCAGCCCCAGCATTTT	NA	18	NA	TRBV7-2	TRBJ1-5